The 4 T cell receptor beta chains below come from one sample, sequenced in a study of shared clonotypes between healthy human individuals. Using immunoSEQ multiplex PCR, the repertoire was profiled, and TCRdb retains in-frame clones only, with some absent. The sample has 400,000 to 600,000 clones; around 95% are singletons. The sequencing input was naive CD4+ T cells sorted from blood. Sample subset: CD45RA+ positively selected. Receptors were obtained from a woman aged 25 to 39 in good health.

The chain recombines TRBV6-1 with TRBJ1-5; D not certain. Trimming took off 2 bases at V and 2 bases at J, with 10 bases between the two ends. The length of the CDR3 is 15 residues. Germline values: CDR1 MNHNS, CDR2 SASEGT. The CDR3 DNA is TGTGCCAGCAGTGAATCGTGGGGAGGCAATCAGCCCCAGCATTTT. Protein: CASSESWGGNQPQHF.

V usage is TRBV27 and J usage is TRBJ1-5, with D tentatively TRBD1 (5 bases). This CDR3 comprises 16 residues. Trimming stripped 0 bases from V and 0 bases from J, with 9 bases between. From germline, CDR1 is MNHEY and CDR2 SMNVEV (reference sequence). In DNA, the CDR3 is TGTGCCAGCAGTTTATCGGGGCGATATAGCAATCAGCCCCAGCATTTT. The encoded protein is CASSLSGRYSNQPQHF.

The chain carries TRBV11-1 and TRBJ2-5; D call uncertain. The V end lost 4 bases, the J end lost 8 bases, and 8 bases lay between the germline ends. This CDR3 comprises 11 residues. The V gene's germline CDR1 is SGHAT and CDR2 FQDESV (reference sequence). The CDR3 region has the DNA TGTGCCAGCAGCTCCCAAGGTACCCAGTACTTC. It translates to CASSSQGTQYF.

The rearrangement uses TRBV6-5 and TRBJ2-1, with D possibly TRBD1 on 6 matching bases. The CDR3 runs 16 residues. Trimming cost V 0 bases and J 11 bases, with 20 bases left between them. Germline values: CDR1 MNHEY, CDR2 SVGAGI. The CDR3 DNA reads TGTGCCAGCAGTTACTCGTACCCAGGGGATGGCGGTAAGCAGTTCTTC. Translation gives CASSYSYPGDGGKQFF.